The source of this TCR beta chain is a study of radiotherapy plus CTLA-4 blockade in lung cancer. General study findings and limits: After radiotherapy and ipilimumab, tumor-derived clones expanded in peripheral blood.

Libraries were prepared by immunoSEQ multiplex PCR; TCRdb keeps only in-frame clonotypes and omits some of them. Altogether roughly 92,000 clones are present, approximately 83% being singletons, with the ten largest covering just over 2%. With ipilimumab providing CTLA-4 blockade, focal radiation was administered to patients who had chemo-refractory metastatic non-small-cell lung cancer. Regarding this clone: Its antigen remains unknown.

Trimming cost V 1 base and J 3 bases; bases outside gene matches: 3. This CDR3 comprises 15 residues. Germline V lookup: CDR1 SQVTM, CDR2 ANQGSEA. This sequence was found in a human donor with non-small cell lung cancer who had a partial response to radiotherapy plus ipilimumab. The input for sequencing was peripheral blood, taken from a patient treated with radiotherapy plus ipilimumab. The chain joins TRBV29-1 to TRBJ2-3; 11 nucleotides match TRBD2. CDR3 DNA sequence: TGCAGCGTTGAAGGACTAGCGGGACTGACAGATACGCAGTATTTT. Protein: CSVEGLAGLTDTQYF.